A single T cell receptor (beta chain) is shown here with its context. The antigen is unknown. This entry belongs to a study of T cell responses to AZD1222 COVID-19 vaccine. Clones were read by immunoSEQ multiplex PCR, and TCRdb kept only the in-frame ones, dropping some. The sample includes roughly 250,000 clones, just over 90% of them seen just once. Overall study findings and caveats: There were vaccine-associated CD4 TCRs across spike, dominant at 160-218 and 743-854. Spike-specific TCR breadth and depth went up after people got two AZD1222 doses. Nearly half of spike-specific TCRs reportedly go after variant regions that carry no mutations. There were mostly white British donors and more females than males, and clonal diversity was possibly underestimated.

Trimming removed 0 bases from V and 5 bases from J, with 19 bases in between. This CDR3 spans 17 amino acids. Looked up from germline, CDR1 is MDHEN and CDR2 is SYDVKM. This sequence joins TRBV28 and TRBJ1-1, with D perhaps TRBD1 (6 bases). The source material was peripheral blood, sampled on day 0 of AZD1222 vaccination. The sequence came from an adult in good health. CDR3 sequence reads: CASSLWGGQFLGTEAFF. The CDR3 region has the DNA TGTGCCAGCAGTTTATGGGGGGGGCAATTTTTGGGAACTGAAGCTTTCTTT.